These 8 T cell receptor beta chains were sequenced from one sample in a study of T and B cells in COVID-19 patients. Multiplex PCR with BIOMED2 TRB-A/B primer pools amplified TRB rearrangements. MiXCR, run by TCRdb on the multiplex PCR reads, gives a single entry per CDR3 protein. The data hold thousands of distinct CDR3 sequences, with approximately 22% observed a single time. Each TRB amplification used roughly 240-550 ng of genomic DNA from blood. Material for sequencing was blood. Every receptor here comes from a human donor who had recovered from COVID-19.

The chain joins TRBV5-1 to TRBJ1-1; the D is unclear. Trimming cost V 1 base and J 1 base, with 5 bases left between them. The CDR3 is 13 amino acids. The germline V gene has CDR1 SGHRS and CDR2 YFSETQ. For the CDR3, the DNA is TGCGCCAGCAGCTTGTCTTCGAACACTGAAGCTTTCTTT. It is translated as CASSLSSNTEAFF.

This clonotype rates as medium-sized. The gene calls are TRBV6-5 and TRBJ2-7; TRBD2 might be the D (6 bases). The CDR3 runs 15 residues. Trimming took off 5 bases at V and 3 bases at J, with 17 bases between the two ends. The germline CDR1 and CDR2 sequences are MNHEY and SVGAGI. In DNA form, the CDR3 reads TGTGCCAGCAGTCCCCGGGAATGGCGGGGCTACGAGCAGTACTTC. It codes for CASSPREWRGYEQYF.

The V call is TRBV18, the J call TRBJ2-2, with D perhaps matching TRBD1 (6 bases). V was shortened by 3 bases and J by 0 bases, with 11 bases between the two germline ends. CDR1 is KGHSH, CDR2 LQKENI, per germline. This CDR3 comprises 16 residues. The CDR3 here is CASSPLGTTNTGELFF. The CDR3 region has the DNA TGTGCCAGCTCACCCCTTGGGACAACGAACACCGGGGAGCTGTTTTTT.

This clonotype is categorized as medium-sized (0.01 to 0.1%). In nucleotides, the CDR3 is TGTGCCAGCTCACCACCGGGACAGGGCCTTGCCTACAATGAGCAGTTCTTC. The encoded protein is CASSPPGQGLAYNEQFF. The chain has TRBV18 and TRBJ2-1; 9 bases map to TRBD1. V dropped 0 bases and J dropped 2; count of bases not matched to a gene: 5. The CDR3 covers 17 residues. Germline values: CDR1 KGHSH, CDR2 LQKENI.

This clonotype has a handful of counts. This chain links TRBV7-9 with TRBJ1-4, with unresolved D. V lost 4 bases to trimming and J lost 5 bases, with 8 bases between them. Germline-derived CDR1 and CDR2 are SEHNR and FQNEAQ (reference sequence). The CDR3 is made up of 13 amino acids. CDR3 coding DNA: TGTGCCAGCAGCTCCGGCCAAAATGAAAAACTGTTTTTT. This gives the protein CASSSGQNEKLFF. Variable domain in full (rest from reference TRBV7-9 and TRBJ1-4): DTGVSQNPRHKITKRGQNVTFRCDPISEHNRLYWYRQTLGQGPEFLTYFQNEAQLEKSRLLSDRFSAERPKGSFSTLEIQRTEQGDSAMYLCASSSGQNEKLFFGSGTQLSVL.

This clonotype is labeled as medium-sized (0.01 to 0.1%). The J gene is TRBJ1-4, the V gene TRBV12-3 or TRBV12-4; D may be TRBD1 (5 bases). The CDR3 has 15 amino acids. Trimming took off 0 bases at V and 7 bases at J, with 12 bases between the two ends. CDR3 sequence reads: CASSLARQGFEKLFF. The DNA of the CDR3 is TGTGCCAGCAGTTTAGCGCGGCAGGGCTTTGAAAAACTGTTTTTT.

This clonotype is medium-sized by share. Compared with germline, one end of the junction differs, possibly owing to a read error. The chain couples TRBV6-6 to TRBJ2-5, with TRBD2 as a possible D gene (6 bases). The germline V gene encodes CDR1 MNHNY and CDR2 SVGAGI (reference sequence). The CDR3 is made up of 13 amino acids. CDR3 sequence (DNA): TGTGCCAGCAGTTACGCAGAGACCAGCGGGTCAGACTTC. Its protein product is CASSYAETSGSDF.

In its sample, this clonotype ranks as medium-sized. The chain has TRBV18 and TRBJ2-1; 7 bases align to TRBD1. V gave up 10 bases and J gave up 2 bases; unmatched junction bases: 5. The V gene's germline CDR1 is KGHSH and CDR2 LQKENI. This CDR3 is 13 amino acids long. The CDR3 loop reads CATTQGPYNEQFF. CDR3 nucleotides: TGTGCCACCACACAGGGGCCCTACAATGAGCAGTTCTTC.